This passage covers 9 T cell receptor beta chains from one sample sequenced in a study of T cells after yellow fever vaccination. MiXCR, run by TCRdb on the 5' RACE reads, gives a single entry per CDR3 protein. The table records roughly 150,000 distinct CDR3 sequences, roughly 6.7% of them present only once. Material: CD4+ T cells sorted from PBMCs, obtained 10 days after the yellow fever booster vaccination. These receptors all come from a man aged 30-40 years who received the YFV17D yellow fever vaccine.

This clonotype was seen many times. The V gene is TRBV12-3 or TRBV12-4, the J gene TRBJ2-7; the D is unclear. Trimming took 6 bases from V and 7 from J, leaving 13 bases between them. This CDR3 comprises 12 residues. Here the CDR3 reads CASSPFDGEQYF. CDR3 bases: TGTGCCAGCAGCCCCTTCGACGGTGAGCAGTACTTC.

This clonotype has ten or more counts. The chain combines TRBV3-1 with TRBJ2-2; D is possibly TRBD1 (6 bases). Germline values: CDR1 LGHDT, CDR2 YNNKEL (reference sequence). The CDR3 loop spans 17 amino acids. Trimming pared 5 bases from V and 0 bases from J, leaving 16 bases between. The CDR3 coding sequence is TGTGCCAGCAGCGGGGTATGGGACACCTCGAACACCGGGGAGCTGTTTTTT. Protein product: CASSGVWDTSNTGELFF.

This rearrangement joins TRBV12-3 or TRBV12-4 to TRBJ2-1; the match to TRBD2 covers 9 bases. Losses at the gene ends were 3 bases for V and 3 bases for J; bases not matched to a gene: 12. This CDR3 has 18 amino acids. The CDR3 sequence: CASSFGGSGRLNYNEQFF. In DNA, the CDR3 is TGTGCCAGCAGTTTTGGAGGGAGCGGGAGGCTCAACTACAATGAGCAGTTCTTC.

This clonotype was observed many times. In DNA form, the CDR3 reads TGTGCCAGCAGTGCCCCTAGCGGGAGGGGTTTCTACGAGCAGTACTTC. This sequence encodes CASSAPSGRGFYEQYF. This chain uses TRBV27 with TRBJ2-7; 12 nucleotides agree with TRBD2. Germline values: CDR1 MNHEY, CDR2 SMNVEV (reference sequence). This CDR3 has 16 amino acids. Trimming at V came to 5 bases and at J to 3 bases, leaving 8 bases not matched to a gene.

This clonotype came up a few times. The V and J genes are TRBV28 and TRBJ2-5; D gene uncertain. The V end was cut by 2 bases, the J end by 5 bases, with 6 bases between. CDR3 length equals 12 residues. From germline, CDR1 is MDHEN and CDR2 SYDVKM. This CDR3 reads CASSLIRETQYF. The CDR3 DNA follows: TGTGCCAGCAGTTTAATCCGGGAGACCCAGTACTTC.

The genes are TRBV3-1 and TRBJ1-5; 9 nucleotides agree with TRBD1. CDR3 size: 17 residues. Per germline, CDR1 LGHDT and CDR2 YNNKEL (reference sequence). Unmatched junction bases numbered 15, after V lost 8 bases and J lost 4 bases. The CDR3 coding sequence is TGTGCCAGCTGCTTATTCGGGACAGGGATTTTAAATCAGCCCCAGCATTTT. Residues: CASCLFGTGILNQPQHF.

To note about this clonotype: This may come from a read error, since a much larger clone is one base off. This chain links TRBV6-1 with TRBJ2-2; D is ambiguous. The V end lost 7 bases, the J end lost 5 bases, and 11 bases lay between the germline ends. Germline CDR1 is MNHNS and CDR2 is SASEGT. The CDR3 totals 13 residues. CDR3: CASTVRATGELFF. DNA of the CDR3: TGTGCCAGCACCGTTCGAGCGACCGGGGAGCTGTTTTTT.

V gene TRBV19 combines with J gene TRBJ2-1; D possibly uses TRBD1 or TRBD2 (7 bases each). The CDR3 is 16 amino acids. With 3 bases removed from V and 2 bases from J, the gap between germline ends came to 14 bases. CDR1 is LNHDA and CDR2 is SQIVND in the germline V gene (reference sequence). CDR3: CASSIRRGGTYNEQFF. For the CDR3, the DNA is TGTGCCAGTAGTATCCGCAGGGGGGGAACCTACAATGAGCAGTTCTTC.

The table lists this clonotype with a few counts. The V and J genes are TRBV7-9 and TRBJ1-3, with D possibly being TRBD1 (5 bases). Germline CDR1 and CDR2: SEHNR and FQNEAQ (reference sequence). The V end lost 7 bases, the J end lost 4 bases, and 23 bases lay between the germline ends. The CDR3 extends over 17 amino acids. CDR3 in DNA: TGTGCCAGCACAAAAACGCGAGGGACTCCCTCCGGAAACACCATATATTTT. It yields the protein CASTKTRGTPSGNTIYF.